This TCR beta chain appears in the sequencing data of a study of early T cells in non-severe SARS-CoV-2 infection. In the study overall: Sequencing was performed on bulk RNA from unsorted whole blood, leaving chains unpaired.

This CDR3 is built from 11 residues. The germline V and J ends were trimmed by 3 bases and 2 bases, with 2 bases remaining between them. Germline CDR1 and CDR2: DFQATT and SNEGSKA (reference sequence). Attached unique molecular identifiers marked individual cDNA molecules. TCRdb called the 5' RACE reads again in MiXCR, with one record for every CDR3 protein. The table includes tens of thousands of distinct CDR3 sequences, 5.3% detected once. The specimen was whole blood. This sequence originates from an adult who was a healthcare worker with PCR-confirmed SARS-CoV-2 infection or an uninfected control (not recorded which). The chain joins TRBV20-1 to TRBJ2-1; D remains unclear. CDR3 residues: CSASPYNEQFF. The CDR3 DNA reads as TGCAGTGCTAGTCCCTACAATGAGCAGTTCTTC.